Given below is one TCR beta chain in context. Its specificity is not known. V lost 5 bases and J lost 2, with 1 base in between. There are 10 residues in the CDR3. The germline V gene has CDR1 SGHAT and CDR2 FQNNGV. This sample is drawn from a study of T cell responses to AZD1222 COVID-19 vaccine. Whole-study findings and limits: Distributed over spike, vaccine-associated CD4 TCRs predominated at 160-218 and 743-854. Only after the peak T cell response were repertoires sampled. Rises in breadth and depth of Spike-specific TCRs came after two AZD1222 doses.

The method was immunoSEQ multiplex PCR; TCRdb's version includes in-frame clones alone and lacks a portion of them. The repertoire holds 100,000 to 110,000 clones, with 88% as singletons. This TCR derives from an adult in good health. The rearrangement uses TRBV11-2 and TRBJ2-7; D unclear. Source: peripheral blood, taken on day 0 of AZD1222 vaccination. The CDR3 region is CASSAYEQYF. CDR3 coding DNA: TGTGCCAGCAGCGCCTACGAGCAGTACTTC.